This paragraph covers one T cell receptor beta chain sequence. Antigen specificity is unknown. The PCR employed 60 Vbeta primers together with 13 Jbeta primers. Sequencing used immunoSEQ multiplex PCR; TCRdb keeps in-frame clones, though not all of them. Found here are 210,000 or so clones, roughly four fifths of them singletons; the top ten hold around 0.2%. The data were taken from a study of cytomegalovirus exposure and HLA in healthy donors. Study outcomes and limitations: In vitro checks showed that a few CMV-associated chains really do target CMV antigens. Productive status was seen about 87% or about 30% of the time for most TCR beta V segments in an earlier analysis.

The J segment lost 0 bases and the V segment lost 0 bases, leaving 4 bases of the junction unmatched. The germline V gene has CDR1 SGHKS and CDR2 YYEKEE (reference sequence). This CDR3 region has 16 residues. The sequencing sample was made of PBMCs. The rearrangement uses TRBV5-5 and TRBJ2-3; 7 positions agree with TRBD2. The sequence derives from a girl aged 2 to 10 in good health and CMV-seronegative. The CDR3 region has the DNA TGTGCCAGCAGCTTGGCTAGCGGATCTAGCACAGATACGCAGTATTTT. Translating gives CASSLASGSSTDTQYF.